This T cell receptor beta chain was sequenced in a study of CD8+ T cells in alopecia areata. In its sample, this clone was seen a few times. At residue 12, TCRdb's protein disagrees with the DNA translation; the protein shown here derives from the DNA. Any gene name here is a mouse gene name. Isolated RNA was reverse transcribed into cDNA used as the sequencing template. Generated by immunoSEQ multiplex PCR, the TCRdb table keeps only in-frame clones and is missing some. The sample was found to contain some 18,000 clones, and every one recurs. The authors sorted pooled cutaneous lymph node cells using CD4, CD8alpha, NKG2D, NKG2ACE and other markers. The TCR originated in a C3H/HeJ mouse with alopecia areata. For this mouse line, the MHC haplotype is H2-k. What was sequenced was CD8+ T cells sorted from a lymph node.

The CDR3 spells CASSPRLPSGNTLYF. The part of the CDR3 DNA that was read is TGTGCCAGCTCTCCCAGGCTCCCTTCTGGAAATACG. This rearrangement joins TRBV12-2 to TRBJ1-3, with D hard to call. The read terminates 3 residues ahead of where the CDR3 ends, so the germline J gene completes it. The CDR3 sequence is 15 residues long. With 2 bases removed from V and 0 bases from J, the gap between germline ends came to 10 bases. From germline, CDR1 is SGHLS and CDR2 HYDKME.